A selection of T cell receptor beta chains follows, all from one sample in a study of T-cell reconstitution after alpha-beta-depleted transplantation in children. TCRdb re-called the PCR reads with MiXCR, one entry per CDR3 protein. The table has 450,000 to 600,000 distinct CDR3 sequences, about an eighth seen once. The sequencing here drew on PBMCs, mostly from graft donor cells, taken 360 days after TCRalphabeta/CD19-depleted stem cell transplant. Source of these receptors: a male patient aged 10 to 17 who had a stem cell transplant for acute myeloid leukemia, so the T cells may come from the graft donor. The CDR3 runs from the conserved cysteine through the conserved F or W. The order of the fields is clone size, J gene, D gene, V gene, CDR3 DNA, CDR3 protein. The D gene is left open where the match is weak. Clone size appears in some rows only: once, few, many, or a class for an expanded clone.

abundance: many; j_gene: TRBJ2-1; d_gene: -; v_gene: TRBV20-1; CDR3nt: TGCAGTGCGAGGGGGGTAAATGAGCAGTTCTTC; CDR3aa: CSARGVNEQFF
abundance: few; j_gene: TRBJ2-1; d_gene: TRBD2; v_gene: TRBV18; CDR3nt: TGTGCCAGCTCACCACCGGGACTAGCGGGCCGAGATGAGCAGTTCTTC; CDR3aa: CASSPPGLAGRDEQFF
abundance: few; j_gene: TRBJ2-7; d_gene: TRBD2; v_gene: TRBV20-1; CDR3nt: TGCAGTGCTAGAGTGGGACTAGCGGGAGTAAGGATTCACGAGCAGTACTTC; CDR3aa: CSARVGLAGVRIHEQYF
abundance: many; j_gene: TRBJ2-5; d_gene: TRBD2; v_gene: TRBV24-1; CDR3nt: TGTGCCACCAGTGATTTAAAGAGTAGCGGGGGAAAAGAGACCCAGTACTTC; CDR3aa: CATSDLKSSGGKETQYF
abundance: few; j_gene: TRBJ2-6; d_gene: TRBD1; v_gene: TRBV4-1; CDR3nt: TGCGCCAGCAGCCAAGGCTTTAGGGACAGGGGGGTTTCTGGGGCCAACGTCCTGACTTTC; CDR3aa: CASSQGFRDRGVSGANVLTF
abundance: few; j_gene: TRBJ2-3; d_gene: TRBD2; v_gene: TRBV29-1; CDR3nt: TGCAGCGTGGGGACTAGCGGGAGACGGATAGATACGCAGTATTTT; CDR3aa: CSVGTSGRRIDTQYF
abundance: few; j_gene: TRBJ2-5; d_gene: TRBD1; v_gene: TRBV20-1; CDR3nt: TGCAGTGCTAGCCGGGACAGTTGGGGGGAGACCCAGTACTTC; CDR3aa: CSASRDSWGETQYF
abundance: once; j_gene: TRBJ2-1; d_gene: -; v_gene: TRBV5-1; CDR3nt: TGCGGCAGCAGCGTGGACATCAATGAGCAGTTCTTC; CDR3aa: CGSSVDINEQFF
abundance: -; j_gene: TRBJ2-1; d_gene: TRBD2; v_gene: TRBV27; CDR3nt: TGTGCCAGCCGTAGGAGACTAGCGGGTCTAAATGAGCAGTTCTTC; CDR3aa: CASRRRLAGLNEQFF
abundance: many; j_gene: TRBJ2-2; d_gene: TRBD2; v_gene: TRBV20-1; CDR3nt: TGCAGTGCTAGAGTTCCAGCGGGAGGCGAATTTTTT; CDR3aa: CSARVPAGGEFF
abundance: few; j_gene: TRBJ2-7; d_gene: -; v_gene: TRBV7-2; CDR3nt: TGTGCCAGCAGCTTATGGCCCTCCTACGAGCAGTACTTC; CDR3aa: CASSLWPSYEQYF
abundance: many; j_gene: TRBJ2-3; d_gene: TRBD1; v_gene: TRBV11-2; CDR3nt: TGTGCCAGCAGCTTAGGGACAGGACGTTCTAGCACAGATACGCAGTATTTT; CDR3aa: CASSLGTGRSSTDTQYF
abundance: -; j_gene: TRBJ2-7; d_gene: TRBD1; v_gene: TRBV29-1; CDR3nt: TGCAGCGTTGCGAAGGGGGCAGCCTCCTACGAGCAGTACTTC; CDR3aa: CSVAKGAASYEQYF
abundance: -; j_gene: TRBJ2-4; d_gene: -; v_gene: TRBV7-2; CDR3nt: TGTGCCAGCAGCCCACGGGACGGAGCGGAACACATTCAGTACTTC; CDR3aa: CASSPRDGAEHIQYF
abundance: few; j_gene: TRBJ2-2; d_gene: TRBD2; v_gene: TRBV2; CDR3nt: TGTGCCAAAGAGCGGGAGGGGCACACCGGGGAGCTGTTTTTT; CDR3aa: CAKEREGHTGELFF
abundance: -; j_gene: TRBJ2-7; d_gene: TRBD2; v_gene: TRBV7-2; CDR3nt: TGTGCCAGCAGCACACTAGCGGGGCTCTACGAGCAGTACTTC; CDR3aa: CASSTLAGLYEQYF